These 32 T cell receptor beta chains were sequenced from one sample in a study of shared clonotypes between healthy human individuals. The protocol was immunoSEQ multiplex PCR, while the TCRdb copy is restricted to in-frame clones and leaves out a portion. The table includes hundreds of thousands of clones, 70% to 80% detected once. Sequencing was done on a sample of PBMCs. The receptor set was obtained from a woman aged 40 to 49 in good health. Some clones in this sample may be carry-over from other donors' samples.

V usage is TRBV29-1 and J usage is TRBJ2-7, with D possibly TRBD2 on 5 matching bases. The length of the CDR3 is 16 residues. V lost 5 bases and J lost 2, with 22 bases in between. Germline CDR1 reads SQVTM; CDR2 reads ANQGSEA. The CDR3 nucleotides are TGCAGCGTTCTGGACTCGCGGATGGGTGTGACCTACGAGCAGTACTTC. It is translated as CSVLDSRMGVTYEQYF.

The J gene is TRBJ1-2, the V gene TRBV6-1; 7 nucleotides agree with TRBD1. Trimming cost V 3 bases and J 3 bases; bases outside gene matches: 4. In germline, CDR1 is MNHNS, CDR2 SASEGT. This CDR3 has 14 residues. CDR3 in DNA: TGTGCCAGCAGTGATAGGGGACAGCACTATGGCTACACCTTC. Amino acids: CASSDRGQHYGYTF.

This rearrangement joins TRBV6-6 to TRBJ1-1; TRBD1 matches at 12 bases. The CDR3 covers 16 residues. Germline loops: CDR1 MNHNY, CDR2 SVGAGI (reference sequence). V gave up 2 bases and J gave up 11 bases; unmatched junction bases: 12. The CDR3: CASSYRDRGPADRAFF. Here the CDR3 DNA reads TGTGCCAGCAGTTACCGGGACAGGGGGCCCGCCGATCGGGCTTTCTTT.

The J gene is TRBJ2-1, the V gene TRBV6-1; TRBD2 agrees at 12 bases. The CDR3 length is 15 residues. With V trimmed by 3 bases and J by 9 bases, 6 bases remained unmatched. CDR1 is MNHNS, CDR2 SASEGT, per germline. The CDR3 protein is CASSDLAGGLSEQFF. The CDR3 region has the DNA TGTGCCAGCAGTGATCTAGCGGGAGGGCTGAGTGAGCAGTTCTTC.

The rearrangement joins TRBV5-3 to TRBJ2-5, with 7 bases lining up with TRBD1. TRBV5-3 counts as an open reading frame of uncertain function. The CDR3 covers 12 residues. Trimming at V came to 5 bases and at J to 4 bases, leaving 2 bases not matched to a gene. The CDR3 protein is CARRAGGETQYF. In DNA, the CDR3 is TGTGCCAGAAGAGCAGGGGGAGAGACCCAGTACTTC.

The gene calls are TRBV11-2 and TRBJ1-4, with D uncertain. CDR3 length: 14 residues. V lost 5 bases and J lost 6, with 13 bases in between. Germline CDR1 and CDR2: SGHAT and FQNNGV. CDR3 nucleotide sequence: TGTGCCAGCAGCCCAACCCGGGCGGATGAAAAACTGTTTTTT. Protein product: CASSPTRADEKLFF. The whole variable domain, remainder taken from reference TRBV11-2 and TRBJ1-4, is EAGVAQSPRYKIIEKRQSVAFWCNPISGHATLYWYQQILGQGPKLLIQFQNNGVVDDSQLPKDRFSAERLKGVDSTLKIQPAKLEDSAVYLCASSPTRADEKLFFGSGTQLSVL.

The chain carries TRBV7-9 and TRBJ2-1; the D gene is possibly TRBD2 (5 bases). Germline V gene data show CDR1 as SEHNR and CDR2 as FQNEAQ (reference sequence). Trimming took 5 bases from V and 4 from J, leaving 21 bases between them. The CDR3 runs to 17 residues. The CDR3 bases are TGTGCCAGCAGCATCACGGTGGCAGGATCGGGGTACAATGAGCAGTTCTTC. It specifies CASSITVAGSGYNEQFF.

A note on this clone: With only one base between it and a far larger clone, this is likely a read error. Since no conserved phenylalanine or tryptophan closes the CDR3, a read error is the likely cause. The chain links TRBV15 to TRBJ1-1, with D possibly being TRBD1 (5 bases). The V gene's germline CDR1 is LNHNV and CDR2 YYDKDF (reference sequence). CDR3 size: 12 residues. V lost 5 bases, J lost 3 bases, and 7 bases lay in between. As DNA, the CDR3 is TGTGCCACCAGCCGGGGGTACACTGAAGCTTTCTCT. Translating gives CATSRGYTEAFS.

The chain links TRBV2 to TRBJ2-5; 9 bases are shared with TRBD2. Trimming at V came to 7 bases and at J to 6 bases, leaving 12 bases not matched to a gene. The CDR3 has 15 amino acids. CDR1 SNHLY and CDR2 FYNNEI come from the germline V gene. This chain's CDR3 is CASNLDRRGGKTQYF. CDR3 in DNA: TGTGCCAGCAACTTAGACAGGCGGGGGGGAAAGACCCAGTACTTC.

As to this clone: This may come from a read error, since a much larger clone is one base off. CDR3 DNA: TGTGCCAGCAGCGCCGACAGCTATGGCTACACCTTC. As protein: CASSADSYGYTF. The chain links TRBV21-1 to TRBJ1-2; TRBD1, the table's D call, lacks a check against the DNA. TRBV21-1 is tagged as a pseudogene. The CDR3 length is 12 residues.

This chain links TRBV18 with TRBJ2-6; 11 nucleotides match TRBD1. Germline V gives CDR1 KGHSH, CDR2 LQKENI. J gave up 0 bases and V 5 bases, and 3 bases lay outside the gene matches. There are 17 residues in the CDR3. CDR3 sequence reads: CASSSGQGASGANVLTF. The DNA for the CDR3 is TGTGCCAGCTCATCCGGACAGGGGGCCTCTGGGGCCAACGTCCTGACTTTC.

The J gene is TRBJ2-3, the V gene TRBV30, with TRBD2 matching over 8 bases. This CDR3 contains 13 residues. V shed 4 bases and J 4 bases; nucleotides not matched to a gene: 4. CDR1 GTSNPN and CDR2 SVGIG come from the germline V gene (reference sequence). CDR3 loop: CAWTLAGSDTQYF. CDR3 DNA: TGTGCCTGGACCCTAGCGGGTTCAGATACGCAGTATTTT.

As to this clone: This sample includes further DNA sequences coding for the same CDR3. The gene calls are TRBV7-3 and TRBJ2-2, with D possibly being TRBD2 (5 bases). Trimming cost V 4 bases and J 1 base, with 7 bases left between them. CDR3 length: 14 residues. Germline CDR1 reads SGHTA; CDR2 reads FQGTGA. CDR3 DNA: TGTGCCAGCAGCTCGAGCGGGAACACCGGGGAGCTGTTTTTT. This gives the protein CASSSSGNTGELFF. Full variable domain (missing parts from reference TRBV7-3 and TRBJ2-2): GAGVSQTPSNKVTEKGKYVELRCDPISGHTALYWYRQSLGQGPEFLIYFQGTGAADDSGLPNDRFFAVRPEGSVSTLKIQRTERGDSAVYLCASSSSGNTGELFFGEGSRLTVL.

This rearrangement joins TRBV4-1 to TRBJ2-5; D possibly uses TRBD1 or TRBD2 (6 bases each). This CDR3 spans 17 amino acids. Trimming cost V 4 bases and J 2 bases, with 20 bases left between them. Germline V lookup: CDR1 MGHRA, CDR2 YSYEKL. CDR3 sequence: CASSLRGKQGSQETQYF. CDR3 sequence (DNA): TGCGCCAGCAGCCTGCGGGGCAAGCAGGGGTCACAAGAGACCCAGTACTTC.

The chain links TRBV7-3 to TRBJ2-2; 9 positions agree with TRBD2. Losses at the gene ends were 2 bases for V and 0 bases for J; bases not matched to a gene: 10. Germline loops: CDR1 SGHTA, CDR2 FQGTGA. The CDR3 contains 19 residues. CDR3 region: CASSLQGLAGNPNTGELFF. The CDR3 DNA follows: TGTGCCAGCAGCTTACAAGGTCTAGCGGGAAACCCGAACACCGGGGAGCTGTTTTTT.

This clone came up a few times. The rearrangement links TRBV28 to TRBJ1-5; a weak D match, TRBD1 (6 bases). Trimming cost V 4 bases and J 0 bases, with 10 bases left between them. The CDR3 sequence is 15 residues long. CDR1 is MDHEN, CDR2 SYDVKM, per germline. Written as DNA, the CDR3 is TGTGCCAGCAGTTCACCGGGACATAGCAATCAGCCCCAGCATTTT. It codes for CASSSPGHSNQPQHF.

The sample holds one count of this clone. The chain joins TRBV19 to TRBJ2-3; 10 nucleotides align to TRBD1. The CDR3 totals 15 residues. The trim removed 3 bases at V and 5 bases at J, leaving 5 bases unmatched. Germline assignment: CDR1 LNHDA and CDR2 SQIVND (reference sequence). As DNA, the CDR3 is TGTGCCAGTAGTATCTGGACAGGGGGGGAAGATACGCAGTATTTT. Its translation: CASSIWTGGEDTQYF.

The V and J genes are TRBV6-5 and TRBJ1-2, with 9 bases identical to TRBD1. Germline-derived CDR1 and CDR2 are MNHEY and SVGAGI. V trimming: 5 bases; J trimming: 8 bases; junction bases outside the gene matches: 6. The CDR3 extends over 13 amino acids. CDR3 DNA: TGTGCCAGCAGTAACAGGGGGCAGAAGGGCTACACCTTC. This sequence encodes CASSNRGQKGYTF.

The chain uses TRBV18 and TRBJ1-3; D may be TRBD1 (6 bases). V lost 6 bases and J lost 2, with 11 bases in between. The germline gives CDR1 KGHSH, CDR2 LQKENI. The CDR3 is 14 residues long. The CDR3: CASSSRTAGNTIYF. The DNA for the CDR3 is TGTGCCAGCTCCTCCCGGACAGCTGGAAACACCATATATTTT.

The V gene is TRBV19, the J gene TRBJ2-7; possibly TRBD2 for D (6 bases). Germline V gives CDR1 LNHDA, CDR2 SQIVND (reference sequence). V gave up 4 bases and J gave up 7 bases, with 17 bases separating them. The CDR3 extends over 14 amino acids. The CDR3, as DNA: TGTGCCAGTAGTACCCCCGGGGGAGTTCGAGAGCAGTACTTC. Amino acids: CASSTPGGVREQYF.

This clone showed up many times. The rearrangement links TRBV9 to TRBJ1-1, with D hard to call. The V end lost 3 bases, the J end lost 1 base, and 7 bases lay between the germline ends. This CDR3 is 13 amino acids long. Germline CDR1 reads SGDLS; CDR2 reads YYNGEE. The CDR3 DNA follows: TGTGCCAGCAGCGCCCACAAGAACACTGAAGCTTTCTTT. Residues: CASSAHKNTEAFF.

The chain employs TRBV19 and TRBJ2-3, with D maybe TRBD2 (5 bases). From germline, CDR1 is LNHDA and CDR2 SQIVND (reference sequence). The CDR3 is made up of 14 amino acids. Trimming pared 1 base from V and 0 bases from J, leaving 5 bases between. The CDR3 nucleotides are TGTGCCAGTAGTATAGGCGGGAGCACAGATACGCAGTATTTT. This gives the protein CASSIGGSTDTQYF.

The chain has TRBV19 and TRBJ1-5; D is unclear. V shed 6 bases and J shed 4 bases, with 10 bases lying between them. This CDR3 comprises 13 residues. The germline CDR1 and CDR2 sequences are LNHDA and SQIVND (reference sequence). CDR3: CASRGGVNQPQHF. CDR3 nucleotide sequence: TGTGCCAGTAGGGGCGGGGTTAATCAGCCCCAGCATTTT.

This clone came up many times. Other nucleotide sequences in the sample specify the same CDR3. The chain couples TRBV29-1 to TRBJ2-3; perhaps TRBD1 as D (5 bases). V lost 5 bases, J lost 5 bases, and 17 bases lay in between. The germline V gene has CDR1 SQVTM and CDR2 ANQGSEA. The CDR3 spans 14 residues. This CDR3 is CSVRAEGDRDTQYF. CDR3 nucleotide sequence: TGCAGCGTTCGGGCAGAAGGGGATCGAGATACGCAGTATTTT.

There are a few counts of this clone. DNA for the CDR3: TGTGCCAGCAGTGAAGAGAGAGCAGCGAATGATGAAAAACTGTTTTTT. This sequence encodes CASSEERAANDEKLFF. The rearrangement uses TRBV6-1 and TRBJ1-4; D is uncertain. The CDR3 consists of 16 residues. Germline V gene data show CDR1 as MNHNS and CDR2 as SASEGT. Deletions cut 1 base from V and 6 bases from J, with 15 bases between.

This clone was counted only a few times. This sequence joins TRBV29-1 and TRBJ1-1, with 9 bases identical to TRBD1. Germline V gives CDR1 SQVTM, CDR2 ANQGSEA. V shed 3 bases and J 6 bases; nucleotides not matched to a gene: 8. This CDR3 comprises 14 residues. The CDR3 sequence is CSVEETGGFSEAFF. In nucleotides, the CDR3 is TGCAGCGTTGAGGAGACAGGGGGTTTTTCTGAAGCTTTCTTT.

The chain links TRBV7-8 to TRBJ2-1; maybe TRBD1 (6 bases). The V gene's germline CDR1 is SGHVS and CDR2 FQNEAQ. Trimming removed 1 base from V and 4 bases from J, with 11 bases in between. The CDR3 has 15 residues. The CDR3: CASSLDSGQYNEQFF. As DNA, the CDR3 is TGTGCCAGCAGCTTAGATTCAGGACAGTACAATGAGCAGTTCTTC.

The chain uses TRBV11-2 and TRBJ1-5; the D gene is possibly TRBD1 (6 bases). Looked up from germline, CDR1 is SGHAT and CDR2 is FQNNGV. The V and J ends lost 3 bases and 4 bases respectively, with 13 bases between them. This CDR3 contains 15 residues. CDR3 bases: TGTGCCAGCAGCTTGGGGACAAGGGAAAATCAGCCCCAGCATTTT. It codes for CASSLGTRENQPQHF.

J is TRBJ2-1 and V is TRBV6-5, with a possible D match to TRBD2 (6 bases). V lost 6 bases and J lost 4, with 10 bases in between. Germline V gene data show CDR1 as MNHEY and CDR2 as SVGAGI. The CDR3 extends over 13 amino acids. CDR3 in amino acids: CASRRGPYNEQFF. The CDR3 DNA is TGTGCCAGCAGGCGGGGCCCATACAATGAGCAGTTCTTC.

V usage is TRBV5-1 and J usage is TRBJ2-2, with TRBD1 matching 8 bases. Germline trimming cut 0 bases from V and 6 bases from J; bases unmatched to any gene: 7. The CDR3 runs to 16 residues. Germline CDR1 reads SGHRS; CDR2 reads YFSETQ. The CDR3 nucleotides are TGCGCCAGCAGCTTGGCACGGACAGGGACCGCCGGGGAGCTGTTTTTT. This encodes CASSLARTGTAGELFF.

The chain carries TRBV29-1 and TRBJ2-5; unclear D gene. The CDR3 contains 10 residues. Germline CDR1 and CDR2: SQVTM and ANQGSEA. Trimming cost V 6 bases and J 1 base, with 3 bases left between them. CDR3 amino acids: CSVGQETQYF. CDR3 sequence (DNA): TGCAGCGTGGGCCAAGAGACCCAGTACTTC. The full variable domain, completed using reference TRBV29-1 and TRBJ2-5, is SAVISQKPSRDICQRGTSLTIQCQVDSQVTMMFWYRQQPGQSLTLIATANQGSEATYESGFVIDKFPISRPNLTFSTLTVSNMSPEDSSIYLCSVGQETQYFGPGTRLLVL.

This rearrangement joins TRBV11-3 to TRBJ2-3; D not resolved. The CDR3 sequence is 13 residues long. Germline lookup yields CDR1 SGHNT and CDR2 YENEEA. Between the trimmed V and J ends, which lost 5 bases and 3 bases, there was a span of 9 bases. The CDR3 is CASSPGRTDTQYF. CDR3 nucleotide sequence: TGTGCCAGCAGCCCCGGACGGACAGATACGCAGTATTTT.